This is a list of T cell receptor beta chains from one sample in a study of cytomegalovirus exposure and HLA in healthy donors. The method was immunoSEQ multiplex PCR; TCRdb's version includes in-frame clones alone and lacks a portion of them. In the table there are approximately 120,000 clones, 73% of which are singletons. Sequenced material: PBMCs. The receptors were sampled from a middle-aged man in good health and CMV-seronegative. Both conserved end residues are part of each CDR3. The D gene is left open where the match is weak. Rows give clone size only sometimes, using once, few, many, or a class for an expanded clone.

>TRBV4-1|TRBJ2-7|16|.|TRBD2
TGCGCCAGCAGCCAGCCCGGCAGCGGGGCCCCCTACGAGCAGTACTTC
CASSQPGSGAPYEQYF
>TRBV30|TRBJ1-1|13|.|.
TGTGCCTGGGTTACAGGTGTTAACACTGAAGCTTTCTTT
CAWVTGVNTEAFF
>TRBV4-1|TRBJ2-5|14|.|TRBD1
TGCGCCAGCAGCCAAACAGGGGGCCTGGAGACCCAGTACTTC
CASSQTGGLETQYF
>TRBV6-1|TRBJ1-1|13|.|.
TGTGCCAGCCCCTATGGGGGGGGCACTGAAGCTTTCTTT
CASPYGGGTEAFF
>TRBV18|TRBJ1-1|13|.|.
TGTGCCAGCTCACCACCGGGGCTCACTGAAGCTTTCTTT
CASSPPGLTEAFF
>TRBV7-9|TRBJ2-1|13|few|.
TGTGCCAGCAGCCCCCCAGTGTACAATGAGCAGTTCTTC
CASSPPVYNEQFF
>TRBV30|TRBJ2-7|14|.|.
TGTGCCTGGAGTCCCGGGGGGCCGCTCTACGAGCAGTACTTC
CAWSPGGPLYEQYF
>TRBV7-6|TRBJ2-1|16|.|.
TGTGCCAGCAGCCCCTCCGGGACAAACTCCTACAATGAGCAGTTCTTC
CASSPSGTNSYNEQFF
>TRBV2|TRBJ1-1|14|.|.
TGTGCCAGCAGTGAAGCGCGAATTAACCCTGAAGCTTTCTTT
CASSEARINPEAFF
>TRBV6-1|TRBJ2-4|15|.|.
TGTGCCAGCAGTGAGGGCAGGGGAGGGTTAAACATTCAGTACTTC
CASSEGRGGLNIQYF
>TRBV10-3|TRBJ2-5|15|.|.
TGTGCCATCAGTGAGCGGGAAAAGGGACAAGAGACCCAGTACTTC
CAISEREKGQETQYF
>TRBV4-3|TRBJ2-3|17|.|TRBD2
TGCGCCAGCAGCCAAGAAGAACTAGCGGAGATCACAGATACGCAGTATTTT
CASSQEELAEITDTQYF
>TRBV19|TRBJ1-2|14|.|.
TGTGCCAGTAGTATAGAGAAGGGGCCCTATGGCTACACCTTC
CASSIEKGPYGYTF
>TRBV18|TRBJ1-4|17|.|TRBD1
TGTGCCAGCCGAGGACAGGGCCGCAGTAGGACTAATGAAAAACTGTTTTTT
CASRGQGRSRTNEKLFF
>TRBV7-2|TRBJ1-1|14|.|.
TGTGCCAGCAGCTACCACCCGGGGAGAACTGAAGCTTTCTTT
CASSYHPGRTEAFF
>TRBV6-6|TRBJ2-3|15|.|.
TGTGCCAGCAGTTTCGGACAGGGAGGGACAGATACGCAGTATTTT
CASSFGQGGTDTQYF
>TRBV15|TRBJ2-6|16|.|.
TGTGCCACCAGCAGCAACAGGGCGCGAGGGGCCAACGTCCTGACTTTC
CATSSNRARGANVLTF
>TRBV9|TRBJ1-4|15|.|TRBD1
TGTGCCAGCAGCGTTGGGACAGGGGGTAATGAAAAACTGTTTTTT
CASSVGTGGNEKLFF
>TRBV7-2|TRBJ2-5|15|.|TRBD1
TGTGCCAGCAGCATTGGACAGGGGGCATCAGAGACCCAGTACTTC
CASSIGQGASETQYF
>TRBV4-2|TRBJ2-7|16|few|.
TGTGCCAGCAGCCCGAGCCAACTATCCCCACCTCGGGAGCAGTACTTC
CASSPSQLSPPREQYF
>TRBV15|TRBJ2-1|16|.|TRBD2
TGTGCCACCAGCAACCGACTAGCGGGGGATAACAATGAGCAGTTCTTC
CATSNRLAGDNNEQFF
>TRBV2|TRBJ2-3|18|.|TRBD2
TGTGCCAGCAGTGAATTGGGCAGCGGGGGGCCTAGCACAGATACGCAGTATTTT
CASSELGSGGPSTDTQYF
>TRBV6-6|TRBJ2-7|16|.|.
TGTGCCAGCAGTTACTCGACGGGGCAGGGGTTCAACGAGCAGTACTTC
CASSYSTGQGFNEQYF
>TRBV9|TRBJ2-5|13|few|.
TGTGCCAGCAGCGAAGAAACGCGGGAGACCCAGTACTTC
CASSEETRETQYF
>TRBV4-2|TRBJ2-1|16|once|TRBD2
TGTGCCAGCAGCCAAGACAGCGGGGTGATGGACAATGAGCAGTTCTTC
CASSQDSGVMDNEQFF
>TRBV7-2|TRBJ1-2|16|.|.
TGTGCCAGCAGCTTAGGGTTCAGGGGAAGTATCTATGGCTACACCTTC
CASSLGFRGSIYGYTF
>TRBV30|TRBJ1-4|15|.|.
TGTGCCTGGAGTGTACACGGGGGGGCAGGAGAAAAACTGTTTTTT
CAWSVHGGAGEKLFF
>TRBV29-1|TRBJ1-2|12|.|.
TGCAGCGTTGTTAGGGGCGGCTATGGCTACACCTTC
CSVVRGGYGYTF
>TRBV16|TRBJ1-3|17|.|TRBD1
TGTGCCAGCAGCCAAGATGGGACAGGTGACCGCAGGGACACCATATATTTT
CASSQDGTGDRRDTIYF
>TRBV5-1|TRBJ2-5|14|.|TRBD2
TGCGCCAGCAGCTTGGAGGGAGGGGTAGAGACCCAGTACTTC
CASSLEGGVETQYF
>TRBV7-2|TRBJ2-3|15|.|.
TGTGCCAGCAGTCTGTGGGGCGTAAGTGGGGATACGCAGTATTTT
CASSLWGVSGDTQYF
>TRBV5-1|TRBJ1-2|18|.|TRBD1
TGCGCCAGCAGCTTGATCCCGACAGGGGCAACTACTAACTATGGCTACACCTTC
CASSLIPTGATTNYGYTF
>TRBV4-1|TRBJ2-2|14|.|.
TGCGCCAGCAGCCATCCGGGTAACACCGGGGAGCTGTTTTTT
CASSHPGNTGELFF
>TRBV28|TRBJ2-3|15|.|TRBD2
TGTGCCAGCAGTTTGGCTAGCGGGGGGACAGATACGCAGTATTTT
CASSLASGGTDTQYF
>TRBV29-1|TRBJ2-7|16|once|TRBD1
TGCAGCGTTGGTCCGAAAGGGACAGGGACCACCTACGAGCAGTACTTC
CSVGPKGTGTTYEQYF
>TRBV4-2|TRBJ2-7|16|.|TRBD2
TGTGCCAGCAGCCAAGAGCGCGGGGGGGGCGCCTACGAGCAGTACTTC
CASSQERGGGAYEQYF